This T cell receptor beta chain was captured in a study of shared clonotypes between healthy human individuals. The method was immunoSEQ multiplex PCR; TCRdb's version includes in-frame clones alone and lacks a portion of them. Among more than 1 million clones listed, 75% to 80% were seen once. Findings and caveats of the study: The study found roughly 5% of naive CD4 clonotypes shared across a handful of donors.

The J segment lost 1 base and the V segment lost 5 bases, leaving 4 bases of the junction unmatched. CDR1 and CDR2 from the germline V gene are SNHLY and FYNNEI. This CDR3 comprises 16 residues. Concerning this clone itself: Antigen unknown.

The sequence came from a man aged 18 to 29 in good health. Some clones in this sample may be carry-over from other donors' samples. Input material: memory CD4+ T cells from PBMCs. The subset was: CD45RA-negative fraction. V usage is TRBV2 and J usage is TRBJ2-5, with 13 bases that match TRBD2. CDR3 loop: CASSWTSGSFQETQYF. The CDR3 DNA reads as TGTGCCAGCAGTTGGACTAGCGGGAGTTTCCAAGAGACCCAGTACTTC.